This T cell receptor (beta chain) was captured in a study of molecular identifiers for immune sequencing clone quantification. Study information: Replicate runs used RNA from 20,000 or 100,000 naive CD8 cells, which was split five ways into aliquots, and four of those aliquots were then sequenced.

Turning to this clonotype: The antigen is undetermined.

Based on a CD8+CD4-CCR7+CD45RA+ profile, naive CD8 T cells were sorted. General observations from the study: Same-barcode identical TCR molecules could make highly expanded clones look smaller than they are. Under 1% of molecules in naive cells, but over 98% of effector molecules, belonged to clones above 20 RNA copies.

Trimming cost V 0 bases and J 3 bases; bases outside gene matches: 4. This CDR3 region has 17 residues. Germline CDR1 MNHEY, CDR2 SVGEGT. TCRdb recomputed calls from the PCR reads with MiXCR, one row per CDR3 protein. The sample yields 300,000 to 400,000 distinct CDR3 sequences, 20% to 25% seen once. The rearrangement joins TRBV6-2 or TRBV6-3 to TRBJ2-3, with 12 bases that match TRBD2. Sequencing was performed on naive CD8+ T cells from blood, with Jurkat cell RNA spiked in. Stated subset: FACS-sorted CD8+CD4-CCR7+CD45RA+ naive T cells. This clonotype was obtained from a human donor in good health. Some libraries in this study had Jurkat cell RNA spiked in. CDR3 region: CASSYSGLAGLTDTQYF. CDR3 sequence (DNA): TGTGCCAGCAGTTACTCGGGACTAGCGGGTTTAACAGATACGCAGTATTTT.